This TCR beta chain was identified in a study of shared clonotypes between healthy human individuals (dated by TCRdb to between 2020 and 2021). About the investigation overall: Two women and a few men aged 18 to 49 years were included in the cohort. For each donor, three plates each were used for CD4 naive and CD4 memory, two plates were used for CD8 naive, and one plate was used for CD8 memory. The study deeply sequenced blood TCR repertoires of about 5 healthy adults to estimate repertoire size and the extent of clonotype sharing between individuals. Libraries were prepared and TCR repertoires were sequenced by different laboratories using diverse techniques, in order to increase sequencing depth and limit assay-specific biases. Between about 0.8 and 9 billion PBMCs per donor were obtained by leukapheresis. General conclusions and limits of the study: Across a handful of donors, 4.5% to 6.5% of naive CD4, around 3.3% of naive CD8, about 2.3% of memory CD4, and about 0.44% of memory CD8 clonotypes were shared. Pairwise subsampling indicated that sequencing depth was expected to affect the degree of clonotype sharing among donors. Naive subsets generally had larger estimated clonotype richness than memory subsets did. Because the study included a small number of donors, the genetic and exposure-history diversity represented was limited. Even with the large sequencing depth, rarefaction of the sorted-subset datasets indicated that sequencing was incomplete. Sampling was limited to blood, and TCR repertoires in tissue likely differ from TCR repertoires in blood. Compared with non-shared clonotypes, the clonotypes found in all four sorted-subset donors had higher generation probabilities.

Using the deep immunoSEQ assay, multiplex PCR amplified TCR CDR3 regions from genomic DNA. Extracted genomic DNA from each cell subset was distributed evenly across all wells of several immunoSEQ 96-well plates, and each plate was treated as a replicate. For sorted subsets, roughly 200 ng genomic DNA, equal to tens of thousands of T cell genomes, was loaded into each replicate PCR. The purified libraries were quantified using a Qubit 3.0 fluorometer, sized with a Bioanalyzer 2100, and then quantified again using the KAPA Library Quantification kit. A separate single-read 150-cycle Illumina NextSeq 550 flow cell was used to sequence each immunoSEQ 96-well plate. Per the original workflow: Because only junctional sequences without quality scores were contained in the immunoSEQ output, filtering matching that applied to full-length reads could not be performed. Sequences were annotated with PyIR, a Python wrapper for IgBLAST v1.9, using IMGT germline references to assign V/J genes and CDR3. Any read was removed if the V/J assignment was weak (E-value above 1e-6), the CDR3 was missing, or the read contained stop codons, out-of-frame junctions, or ambiguous translated residues. A V3J clonotype was defined by an identical inferred V gene, J gene, and CDR3 amino acid sequence. To compute the percentage overlap between repertoires, the number of shared unique clonotypes was divided by the size of the smaller repertoire. Three approaches were used to assess repertoire richness: RTK rarefaction, the Chao1 estimator, and Recon v2.1 estimates of unobserved clonotypes. For all TCRbeta clonotypes obtained by the gDNA method from a few donors, generation probabilities were computed with OLGA. Sourced from immuneACCESS, this table was stored by TCRdb with only in-frame sequences that have V and J called. A share of the clones is absent; for the studies checked, an unresolved V gene accounts for under half, and the remainder has no known explanation. That table is the source of V, J and clone size, and D and trimming were worked out from the DNA. This sample lists about 2.4 million clones; roughly nine tenths were detected once. The ten largest clones capture 0.11% to 0.15% of the sample.

CDR1 SNHLY and CDR2 FYNNEI were looked up in the germline V gene. The CDR3, cysteine through phenylalanine, is 15 amino acids long. The retained sequence is limited to the CDR3, 45 bases, with the frame set at the first base. V loses 0 bases at its end and J loses 7 bases; junction bases beyond the gene matches: 3. Comments on this clone: This receptor's antigen is unknown. Nothing much larger sits one base from this clone, and base qualities are not available.

Donors were healthy HIV-negative adults with no recently reported acute infections or vaccinations. Only Caucasian adults living in Nashville, Tennessee, USA were represented among the donors. CD4+ T cells were enriched through magnetic negative selection, after which naive cells were positively selected on CD45RA and the remaining negative fraction served as the memory subset. Blood was obtained by leukapheresis, after which PBMCs were separated by Ficoll-Histopaque density gradient centrifugation and cryopreserved in liquid nitrogen vapor phase. Purity and quantity of every magnetically sorted T cell population were checked by analytical flow cytometry. Each sorted fraction had its genomic DNA isolated and then quantified by UV absorbance on a Nanodrop 2000c.

The sequence is built from TRBV2 and TRBJ2-5, and 12 bases in between align with TRBD2. Sequenced sample: naive CD4+ T cells sorted from blood. In the paper's terms, the cell subset or site label means: CD45RA+ positively selected. This receptor was identified in a young man in good health. In nucleotide form, the sequence is TGTGCCAGCAGTGAAGCTCGGACTAGCGGGGCGACCCAGTACTTC. It encodes CASSEARTSGATQYF. When the CDR3 is completed using the reference TRBV2 and TRBJ2-5 genes on either side, the full variable domain is EPEVTQTPSHQVTQMGQEVILRCVPISNHLYFYWYRQILGQKVEFLVSFYNNEISEKSEIFDDQFSVERPDGSNFTLKIRSTKLEDSAMYFCASSEARTSGATQYFGPGTRLLVL.